One TCR beta chain is described in this entry. No antigen is known for it. The data stem from a study of a mutant IDH1 vaccine in newly diagnosed glioma. Study-wide context: Vaccination began 4-6 weeks post radiotherapy alone, or with temozolomide cycles. There were about 62% males and approximately 38% females among treated patients, whose mean age was approximately 44 years. General study points: Vaccine-induced immune responses occurred in 93.3% of patients.

Using immunoSEQ multiplex PCR, the repertoire was profiled, and TCRdb retains in-frame clones only, with some absent. In the table there are tens of thousands of clones, around 82% of which are singletons. Time point defined: week 23, last vaccination. One vaccine dose held 300 ug of mutant IDH1 20-mer peptide and came with topical imiquimod. This TCR came from a man between 18 and 29 years old with glioma. Sequencing was performed on PBMCs, taken from a glioma patient whose treatment included an IDH1 peptide vaccine.

CDR3 DNA sequence: TGTGCCAGCGCAGAGACCTCCGGGGAGCTGTTTTTT. Translated: CASAETSGELFF. V is TRBV6-6 and J is TRBJ2-2, with no clear D. Between the trimmed V and J ends, which lost 8 bases and 6 bases, there was a span of 10 bases. In germline, CDR1 is MNHNY, CDR2 SVGAGI (reference sequence). The length of the CDR3 is 12 residues.